Presented here are 29 T cell receptor beta chains from one specimen sequenced in a study of spatial heterogeneity in lung cancer. TCRdb re-called the 5' RACE reads through MiXCR, storing one row per CDR3 protein. The profile covers fewer than 25,000 distinct CDR3 sequences, with 2.5% to 4% appearing a single time and about 30% taken by the ten largest. Time point defined: sample taken at primary tumor resection. Material for sequencing was whole RNA from tumor, nontumor lung or frozen PBMC, left unsorted. The sequencing here drew on PBMCs, taken at surgery. The source is a female donor with early-stage non-small cell lung cancer.

This clonotype was seen more than once but under ten times. The chain has TRBV6-1 and TRBJ2-1; D gene ambiguous. V lost 0 bases to trimming and J lost 8 bases, with 11 bases between them. The CDR3 covers 14 residues. CDR1 is MNHNS, CDR2 SASEGT, per germline. The CDR3 protein is CASSEAGMGYEQFF. Written as DNA, the CDR3 is TGTGCCAGCAGTGAAGCGGGAATGGGCTATGAGCAGTTCTTC.

In its sample, this clonotype was seen many times. This rearrangement joins TRBV18 to TRBJ2-1; tentative D call: TRBD1 (6 bases). The V gene lost 3 bases and the J gene lost 8 bases, with 11 bases spanning the gap. This CDR3 is 13 amino acids long. The germline V gene encodes CDR1 KGHSH and CDR2 LQKENI. The CDR3 loop reads CASSPTGWDEQFF. CDR3 nucleotide sequence: TGTGCCAGCTCACCGACAGGTTGGGATGAGCAGTTCTTC.

This clonotype came up many times. The V call is TRBV10-3, the J call TRBJ1-5; possible D gene TRBD1, 6 bases. V was pared by 6 bases and J by 4 bases, with 10 bases between. Germline loops: CDR1 ENHRY, CDR2 SYGVKD. The CDR3 spans 13 residues. The CDR3 loop reads CAISPGANQPQHF. Here the CDR3 DNA reads TGTGCCATCAGCCCAGGGGCAAATCAGCCCCAGCATTTT.

Sample share makes this clonotype medium-sized. The chain joins TRBV2 to TRBJ1-1; no firm D call. The CDR3 covers 14 residues. Germline lookup yields CDR1 SNHLY and CDR2 FYNNEI. Trimming took 1 base from V and 2 from J, leaving 8 bases between them. CDR3 sequence reads: CASSEGPYNTEAFF. The CDR3 coding sequence is TGTGCCAGCAGTGAAGGGCCTTACAACACTGAAGCTTTCTTT.

Only a few counts were recorded for this clonotype. This chain links TRBV7-6 with TRBJ2-5; D is possibly TRBD1 (5 bases). CDR3 size: 16 residues. Trimming took off 1 base at V and 9 bases at J, with 21 bases between the two ends. Germline V gene sequence: CDR1 SGHVS, CDR2 FNYEAQ. The CDR3 here is CASSLGPFNTGRPQYF. The CDR3 nucleotides are TGTGCCAGCAGCTTAGGCCCTTTTAATACAGGAAGGCCCCAGTACTTC.

This clonotype occurred many times. This chain links TRBV29-1 with TRBJ2-1; D unresolved. V lost 5 bases and J lost 7, with 12 bases in between. The germline V gene encodes CDR1 SQVTM and CDR2 ANQGSEA. This CDR3 contains 12 residues. This chain's CDR3 is CSVSRQWNEQFF. The CDR3, as DNA: TGCAGCGTTTCGCGCCAATGGAATGAGCAGTTCTTC.

This clonotype was picked up many times. This rearrangement joins TRBV10-3 to TRBJ1-1; no clear D. The CDR3 is made up of 12 amino acids. CDR1 is ENHRY, CDR2 SYGVKD, per germline. V lost 3 bases and J 3 bases, leaving 5 bases between the germline ends. DNA of the CDR3: TGTGCCATCAGTGACCGCCACACTGAAGCTTTCTTT. It yields the protein CAISDRHTEAFF.

There are many counts of this clonotype. The chain has TRBV5-5 and TRBJ2-2; the match to TRBD1 covers 9 bases. The junction had 5 bases not matched to a gene; V was cut back by 3 bases and J by 5 bases. The CDR3 is 15 amino acids. Germline values: CDR1 SGHKS, CDR2 YYEKEE (reference sequence). The CDR3: CASSSGQGGTGELFF. The CDR3 nucleotides read TGTGCCAGCAGCTCGGGACAGGGAGGAACCGGGGAGCTGTTTTTT. The variable domain in full, with the rest retrieved from reference TRBV5-5 and TRBJ2-2, is DAGVTQSPTHLIKTRGQQVTLRCSPISGHKSVSWYQQVLGQGPQFIFQYYEKEERGRGNFPDRFSARQFPNYSSELNVNALLLGDSALYLCASSSGQGGTGELFFGEGSRLTVL.

This clonotype was detected many times. The rearrangement links TRBV2 to TRBJ1-2; D not resolved. The V gene lost 10 bases and the J gene lost 7 bases, with 13 bases spanning the gap. CDR3 size: 11 residues. The germline CDR1 and CDR2 sequences are SNHLY and FYNNEI. The CDR3 coding sequence is TGTGCCACCAGACATCCTTCTGGCTACACCTTC. Protein sequence: CATRHPSGYTF.

The table lists this clonotype with many counts. The CDR3 DNA sequence: TGTGCCAGCAGCTCCAGCGGGAGAGGGACAGATACGCAGTATTTT. Translating gives CASSSSGRGTDTQYF. This chain uses TRBV7-6 with TRBJ2-3; 8 bases are shared with TRBD2. The V and J ends lost 4 bases and 3 bases, in that order; junction bases with no gene match: 6. There are 15 residues in the CDR3. The germline V gene has CDR1 SGHVS and CDR2 FNYEAQ.

The table lists this clonotype with many counts. The chain is built from TRBV28 and TRBJ2-5, with TRBD2 matching over 10 bases. CDR1 and CDR2 from the germline V gene are MDHEN and SYDVKM. The CDR3 runs to 14 residues. Trimming at V came to 7 bases and at J to 6 bases, leaving 8 bases not matched to a gene. CDR3 in amino acids: CASIPSGSLQTQYF. As DNA, the CDR3 is TGTGCCAGCATCCCTAGCGGGAGTTTGCAGACCCAGTACTTC.

By sample fraction, this clonotype is medium-sized. The rearrangement joins TRBV10-3 to TRBJ2-7, with 9 bases that match TRBD1. The junction had 11 bases not matched to a gene; V was cut back by 6 bases and J by 5 bases. This CDR3 is 15 amino acids long. Per germline, CDR1 ENHRY and CDR2 SYGVKD. The CDR3 spells CAIRLGQGSLDEQYF. The CDR3 DNA is TGTGCCATCAGGCTAGGACAGGGGTCCCTAGACGAGCAGTACTTC.

This clonotype was observed many times. This chain links TRBV6-5 with TRBJ2-7; perhaps TRBD2 as D (6 bases). The V gene lost 0 bases and the J gene lost 6 bases, with 21 bases spanning the gap. The CDR3 is 17 amino acids. From germline, CDR1 is MNHEY and CDR2 SVGAGI. This CDR3 reads CASSYSLRDAGKGEQYF. The DNA for the CDR3 is TGTGCCAGCAGTTACTCCCTCCGGGATGCGGGGAAAGGCGAGCAGTACTTC.

This clonotype was found many times. V gene TRBV10-3 combines with J gene TRBJ1-2, with TRBD1 matching over 7 bases. The CDR3 is made up of 14 amino acids. The germline V gene has CDR1 ENHRY and CDR2 SYGVKD. V lost 6 bases, J lost 8 bases, and 12 bases stayed unmatched. For the CDR3, the DNA is TGTGCCATCAGCCCTGGACAGGACACGGCGGGCTACACCTTC. It specifies CAISPGQDTAGYTF.

This clonotype qualifies as medium-sized. V usage is TRBV7-9 and J usage is TRBJ2-2; D call uncertain. Germline values: CDR1 SEHNR, CDR2 FQNEAQ (reference sequence). The CDR3 totals 12 residues. V lost 1 base and J lost 10, with 7 bases in between. The CDR3 region has the DNA TGTGCCAGCAGCTTAGATAAGGAGGAGCTGTTTTTT. Its protein product is CASSLDKEELFF.

The chain uses TRBV7-9 and TRBJ2-7; tentatively, D is TRBD1 or TRBD2 (6 bases each). Trimming cost V 1 base and J 1 base, with 14 bases left between them. The CDR3 runs 16 residues. In germline, CDR1 is SEHNR, CDR2 FQNEAQ (reference sequence). Here the CDR3 DNA reads TGTGCCAGCAGCTTAGGGAGGGGGTTAAGGTCCTACGAGCAGTACTTC. As protein: CASSLGRGLRSYEQYF. The full variable domain, in which reference TRBV7-9 and TRBJ2-7 provide the parts outside the CDR3, is DTGVSQNPRHKITKRGQNVTFRCDPISEHNRLYWYRQTLGQGPEFLTYFQNEAQLEKSRLLSDRFSAERPKGSFSTLEIQRTEQGDSAMYLCASSLGRGLRSYEQYFGPGTRLTVT.

In this sample, this clonotype turned up many times. The chain links TRBV7-6 to TRBJ1-4; 7 bases fit TRBD1. The ends lost 5 bases at V and 7 bases at J; junction bases unmatched: 10. The CDR3 covers 15 residues. Germline-derived CDR1 and CDR2 are SGHVS and FNYEAQ. The CDR3 DNA reads TGTGCCAGCAGCACCCACAGGGGCTCGGGTGAAAAACTGTTTTTT. Translating gives CASSTHRGSGEKLFF.

This clonotype showed up many times. The chain combines TRBV7-9 with TRBJ1-1; a possible D gene is TRBD1 (6 bases). CDR3 size: 18 residues. V lost 4 bases to trimming and J lost 1 base, with 22 bases between them. Germline loops: CDR1 SEHNR, CDR2 FQNEAQ (reference sequence). CDR3 loop: CASSSITIIRGANTEAFF. The CDR3 DNA reads as TGTGCCAGCAGCTCAATAACGATAATTCGGGGGGCGAACACTGAAGCTTTCTTT.

In its sample, this clonotype was seen many times. V is TRBV6-5 and J is TRBJ2-1; TRBD2 matches at 10 bases. V lost 6 bases and J lost 10; bases outside the gene matches: 3. The CDR3 runs to 12 residues. The V gene's germline CDR1 is MNHEY and CDR2 SVGAGI. CDR3 region: CASRQLAGEQFF. The DNA for the CDR3 is TGTGCCAGCAGGCAACTAGCGGGGGAGCAGTTCTTC.

This clonotype was seen many times. The chain combines TRBV6-1 with TRBJ1-1, with a possible D match to TRBD1 (5 bases). V gave up 3 bases and J gave up 6 bases, with 14 bases separating them. The length of the CDR3 is 14 residues. The germline V gene encodes CDR1 MNHNS and CDR2 SASEGT. This chain's CDR3 is CASSDRGMIPEAFF. DNA for the CDR3: TGTGCCAGCAGTGATAGGGGAATGATTCCTGAAGCTTTCTTT.

The sample holds many counts of this clonotype. The V gene is TRBV4-2, the J gene TRBJ2-5; maybe TRBD2 (6 bases). Germline V gives CDR1 LGHNA, CDR2 YNFKEQ. The CDR3 runs to 15 residues. V was cut by 1 base and J by 2 bases, with 11 bases left in between. This CDR3 reads CASSQGGNRQETQYF. CDR3 nucleotide sequence: TGTGCCAGCAGCCAAGGCGGGAACAGACAAGAGACCCAGTACTTC.

There are many counts of this clonotype. The chain couples TRBV27 to TRBJ2-7, with 7 nucleotides matching TRBD1. With 5 bases clipped from V and 1 base from J, the junction kept 5 bases outside the gene matches. The CDR3 covers 14 residues. CDR1 MNHEY and CDR2 SMNVEV come from the germline V gene (reference sequence). The CDR3 DNA reads TGTGCCAGCAGTGCGCGACAGGGATCCTACGAGCAGTACTTC. It specifies CASSARQGSYEQYF.

This clonotype was recorded a few times. The chain employs TRBV21-1 and TRBJ2-4; TRBD1, the table's D call, lacks a check against the DNA. TRBV21-1 constitutes a pseudogene. This CDR3 spans 20 amino acids. This CDR3 is CASSTQVTGPSLRAKNIQYF. DNA for the CDR3: TGTGCCAGCAGCACCCAGGTGACAGGGCCCAGCCTCCGAGCCAAAAACATTCAGTACTTC.

This clonotype was recorded at least ten times. V is TRBV5-1 and J is TRBJ2-7, with 8 nucleotides matching TRBD1. CDR1 is SGHRS, CDR2 YFSETQ, per germline. V was pared by 0 bases and J by 1 base, with 3 bases of the junction left unmatched. The CDR3 extends over 15 amino acids. This CDR3 is CASSLGTGMSYEQYF. The CDR3 DNA sequence: TGCGCCAGCAGCTTGGGGACAGGGATGTCCTACGAGCAGTACTTC.

The table lists this clonotype with many counts. The chain carries TRBV9 and TRBJ2-7; TRBD2 agrees at 10 bases. Germline V gene lookup returns CDR1 SGDLS and CDR2 YYNGEE. Trimming cost V 3 bases and J 4 bases; bases outside gene matches: 4. There are 14 residues in the CDR3. Here the CDR3 reads CASSAGLANYEQYF. The CDR3 nucleotides read TGTGCCAGCAGCGCGGGACTAGCGAATTACGAGCAGTACTTC.

This clonotype was detected many times. V gene TRBV6-2 or TRBV6-3 combines with J gene TRBJ1-5; 7 bases align to TRBD1. The CDR3 length is 17 residues. Germline V gene lookup returns CDR1 MNHEY and CDR2 SVGEGT. V was clipped by 4 bases and J by 0 bases; unmatched bases: 9. The CDR3: CASSSGTATYSNQPQHF. The CDR3 coding sequence is TGTGCCAGCAGTTCCGGGACAGCAACCTATAGCAATCAGCCCCAGCATTTT.

This clonotype was found many times. The V call is TRBV10-3, the J call TRBJ2-1, with 7 bases identical to TRBD2. V was pared by 3 bases and J by 3 bases, with 5 bases of the junction left unmatched. This CDR3 is 15 amino acids long. CDR1 is ENHRY and CDR2 is SYGVKD in the germline V gene. CDR3 sequence reads: CAISEFLAVYNEQFF. CDR3 nucleotides: TGTGCCATCAGTGAATTTCTAGCGGTCTACAATGAGCAGTTCTTC.

In this sample, this clonotype turned up many times. This chain uses TRBV21-1 with TRBJ2-1; the D call of TRBD1 is as the table states it, not checked on the DNA. TRBV21-1 is termed a pseudogene. CDR3 size: 15 residues. The CDR3 bases are TGTGCCAGCAGCAAGGCCACGGACAACAACAATGAGCAGTTCTTC. Protein product: CASSKATDNNNEQFF.

This clonotype was counted ten times or more. The junction shows a germline mismatch at one end, possibly a read error. The rearrangement joins TRBV11-3 to TRBJ2-1; D gene unclear. The CDR3 runs 13 residues. In germline, CDR1 is SGHNT, CDR2 YENEEA. CDR3 sequence: CASSPSSFNEQFF. The CDR3 region has the DNA TGTGCCAGCAGCCCGTCTTCCTTCAATGAGCAGTTCTTC.